Detailed here is one T cell receptor (beta chain). Its antigen remains unknown. TCRdb's copy holds only in-frame clones and misses some; the assay was immunoSEQ multiplex PCR. The table records 40,000 to 50,000 clones, approximately 78% of them present only once. This sample was taken from a study of radiotherapy plus CTLA-4 blockade in lung cancer. Across the study: Across the patients, objective responses occurred in approximately 17%, and disease control in about 29%. Regarding the study as a whole: Peripheral blood showed expansion of tumor-derived TCR clones after radiotherapy and ipilimumab.

Those patients who had chemo-refractory metastatic non-small-cell lung cancer were given focal radiation along with CTLA-4 blockade through ipilimumab. Germline-derived CDR1 and CDR2 are MDHEN and SYDVKM. The CDR3 totals 15 residues. V lost 8 bases, J lost 4 bases, and 13 bases stayed unmatched. The chain is built from TRBV28 and TRBJ2-7, with 8 bases fitting TRBD2. The sample consisted of peripheral blood, taken from a patient treated with radiotherapy plus ipilimumab. This TCR was recovered from a human donor with non-small cell lung cancer who had stable disease on radiotherapy plus ipilimumab. The CDR3 nucleotides read TGTGCCAGCCGGCGGGGGGATGTTTTTGAGTACGAGCAGTACTTC. Its protein product is CASRRGDVFEYEQYF.